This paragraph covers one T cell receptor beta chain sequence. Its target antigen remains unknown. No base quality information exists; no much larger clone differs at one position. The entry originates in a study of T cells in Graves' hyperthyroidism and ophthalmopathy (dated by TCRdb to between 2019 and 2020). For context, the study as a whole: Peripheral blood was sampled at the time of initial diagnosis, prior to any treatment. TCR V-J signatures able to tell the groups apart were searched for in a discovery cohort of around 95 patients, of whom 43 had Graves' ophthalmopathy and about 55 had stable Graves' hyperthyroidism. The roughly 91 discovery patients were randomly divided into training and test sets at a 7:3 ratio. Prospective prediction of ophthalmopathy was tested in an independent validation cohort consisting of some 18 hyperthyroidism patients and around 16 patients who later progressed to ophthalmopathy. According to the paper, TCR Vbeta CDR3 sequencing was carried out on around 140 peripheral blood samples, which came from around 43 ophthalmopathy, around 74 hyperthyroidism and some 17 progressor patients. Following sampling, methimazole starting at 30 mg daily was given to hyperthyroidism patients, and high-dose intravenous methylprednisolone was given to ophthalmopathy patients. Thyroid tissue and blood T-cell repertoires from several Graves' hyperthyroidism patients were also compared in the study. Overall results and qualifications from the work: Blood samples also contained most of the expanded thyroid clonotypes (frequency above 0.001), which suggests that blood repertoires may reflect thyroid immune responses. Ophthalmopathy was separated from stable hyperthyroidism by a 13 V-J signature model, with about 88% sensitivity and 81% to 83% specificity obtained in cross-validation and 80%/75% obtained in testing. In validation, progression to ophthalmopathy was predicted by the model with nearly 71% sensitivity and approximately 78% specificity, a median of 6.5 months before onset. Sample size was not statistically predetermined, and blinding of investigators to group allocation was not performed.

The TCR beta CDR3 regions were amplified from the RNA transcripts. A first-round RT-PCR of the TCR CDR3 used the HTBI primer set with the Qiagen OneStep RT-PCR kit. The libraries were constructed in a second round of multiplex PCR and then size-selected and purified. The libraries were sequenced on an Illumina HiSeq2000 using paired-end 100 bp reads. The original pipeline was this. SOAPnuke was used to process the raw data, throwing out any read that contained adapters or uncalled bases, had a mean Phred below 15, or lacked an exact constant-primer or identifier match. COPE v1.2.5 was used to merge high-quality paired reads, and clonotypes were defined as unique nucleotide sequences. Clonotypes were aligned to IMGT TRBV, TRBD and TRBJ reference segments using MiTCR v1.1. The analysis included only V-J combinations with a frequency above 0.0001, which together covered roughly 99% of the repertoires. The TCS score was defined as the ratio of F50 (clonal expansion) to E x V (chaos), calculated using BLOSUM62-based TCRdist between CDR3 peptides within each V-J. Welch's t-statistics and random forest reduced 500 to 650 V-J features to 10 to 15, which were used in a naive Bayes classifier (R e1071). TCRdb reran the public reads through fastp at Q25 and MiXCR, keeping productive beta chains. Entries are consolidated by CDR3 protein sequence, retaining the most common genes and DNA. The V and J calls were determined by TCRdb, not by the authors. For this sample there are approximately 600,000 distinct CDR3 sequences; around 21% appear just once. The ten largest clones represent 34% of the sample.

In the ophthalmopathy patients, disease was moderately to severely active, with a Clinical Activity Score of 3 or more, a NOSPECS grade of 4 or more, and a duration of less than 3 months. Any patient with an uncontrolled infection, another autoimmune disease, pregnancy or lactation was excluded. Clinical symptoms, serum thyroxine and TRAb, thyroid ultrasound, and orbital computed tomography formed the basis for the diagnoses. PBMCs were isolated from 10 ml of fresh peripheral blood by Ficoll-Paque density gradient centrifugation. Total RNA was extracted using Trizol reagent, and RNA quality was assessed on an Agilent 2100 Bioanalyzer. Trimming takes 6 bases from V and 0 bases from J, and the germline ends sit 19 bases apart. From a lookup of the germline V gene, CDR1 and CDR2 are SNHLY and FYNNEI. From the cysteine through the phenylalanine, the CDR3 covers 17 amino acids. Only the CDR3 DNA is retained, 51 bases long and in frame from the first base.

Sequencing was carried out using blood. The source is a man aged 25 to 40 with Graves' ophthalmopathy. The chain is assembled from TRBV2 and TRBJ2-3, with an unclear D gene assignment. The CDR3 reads CASRPNWADPSTDTQYF. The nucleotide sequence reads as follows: TGTGCCAGCAGACCTAACTGGGCAGATCCTAGCACAGATACGCAGTATTTT.